The rows below give T cell receptor beta chains drawn from one sample of a study of breast tumors, draining lymph nodes, adjacent tissues. TCRdb re-called the multiplex PCR reads with MiXCR, one entry per CDR3 protein. The sample holds approximately 150,000 distinct CDR3 sequences, less than 35% seen once. What was sequenced was axillary lymph node tissue. These receptors all stem from a female donor with breast cancer. Some clones in this sample may be carry-over from other donors' samples. The CDR3 runs from the conserved cysteine through the conserved F or W. The D gene is left open where the match is weak. Clone sizes are given selectively: once, few, many, or a class where the clone is expanded.

CDR3: CASSLRAGNAETQYF
DNA: TGTGCCAGCAGTTTACGGGCAGGGAATGCAGAGACCCAGTACTTC
size: many
V: TRBV28
length: 15
D: NA
J: TRBJ2-5

CDR3: CSFSGLAGHNNEQFF
DNA: TGCAGCTTCTCGGGGTTAGCGGGTCACAACAATGAGCAGTTCTTC
size: many
V: TRBV29-1
length: 15
D: TRBD2
J: TRBJ2-1

CDR3: CASSRTGHANTGELFF
DNA: TGTGCCAGCAGCCGAACTGGACATGCGAACACCGGGGAGCTGTTTTTT
size: many
V: TRBV13
length: 16
D: NA
J: TRBJ2-2

CDR3: CAVTKGGGYNEQFF
DNA: TGTGCCGTCACGAAGGGTGGGGGTTACAATGAGCAATTCTTC
size: NA
V: TRBV10-3
length: 14
D: NA
J: TRBJ2-1

CDR3: CASSLGQGYTEAFF
DNA: TGTGCCAGCAGCTTAGGACAGGGTTACACTGAAGCTTTCTTT
size: NA
V: TRBV7-2
length: 14
D: TRBD1
J: TRBJ1-1

CDR3: CASGQSENEKLFF
DNA: TGCGCCAGCGGACAGTCTGAAAATGAGAAACTGTTTTTT
size: few
V: TRBV3-1
length: 13
D: NA
J: TRBJ1-4

CDR3: CASSQSGARGATQYF
DNA: TGTGCCAGCAGCCAATCGGGGGCCAGAGGGGCTACTCAGTACTTC
size: NA
V: TRBV3-1
length: 15
D: NA
J: TRBJ2-4

CDR3: CASSPVGQGAGGYTF
DNA: TGTGCCAGCAGCCCCGTGGGACAGGGGGCTGGCGGCTACACCTTC
size: many
V: TRBV6-2/TRBV6-3
length: 15
D: TRBD1
J: TRBJ1-2

CDR3: CASSLSGGYGYTF
DNA: TGCGCCAGCAGCCTGTCAGGGGGCTATGGCTACACCTTC
size: many
V: TRBV4-3
length: 13
D: TRBD1
J: TRBJ1-2

CDR3: CASRALGNFHGYTF
DNA: TGTGCCAGCAGAGCCCTCGGGAATTTCCATGGCTACACCTTC
size: NA
V: TRBV6-6
length: 14
D: NA
J: TRBJ1-2

CDR3: CASSFTSGGRTDTQYF
DNA: TGTGCCAGCAGCTTCACTAGCGGGGGGCGCACAGATACGCAGTATTTT
size: many
V: TRBV11-2
length: 16
D: TRBD2
J: TRBJ2-3

CDR3: CASSSSGGGNYNEQFF
DNA: TGTGCCAGCAGTTCCTCCGGGGGGGGCAACTACAATGAGCAGTTCTTC
size: few
V: TRBV6-2/TRBV6-3
length: 16
D: TRBD2
J: TRBJ2-1

CDR3: CASSLRADIPGNTIYF
DNA: TGTGCCAGCAGCTTAAGGGCGGATATTCCTGGAAACACCATATATTTT
size: many
V: TRBV7-9
length: 16
D: NA
J: TRBJ1-3

CDR3: CAWSRRDSYNEQFF
DNA: TGTGCCTGGAGTCGCAGGGACTCCTACAATGAGCAGTTCTTC
size: many
V: TRBV30
length: 14
D: NA
J: TRBJ2-1

CDR3: CASSVRDSQETQYF
DNA: TGTGCCAGCAGTGTCCGGGACAGCCAAGAGACCCAGTACTTC
size: many
V: TRBV6-6
length: 14
D: TRBD1
J: TRBJ2-5

CDR3: CASSPGTVSNYGYTF
DNA: TGTGCCAGCAGCCCCGGGACAGTTTCTAACTATGGCTACACCTTC
size: NA
V: TRBV7-6
length: 15
D: TRBD1
J: TRBJ1-2

CDR3: CASSRGGVKNTGELFF
DNA: TGTGCCAGCAGCCGGGGTGGCGTCAAGAACACCGGGGAGCTGTTTTTT
size: many
V: TRBV5-4
length: 16
D: NA
J: TRBJ2-2

CDR3: CASSDEGAGGEKLFF
DNA: TGTGCCAGCAGCGATGAGGGGGCCGGGGGAGAAAAACTGTTTTTT
size: once
V: TRBV9
length: 15
D: TRBD1
J: TRBJ1-4

CDR3: CASGFFRQPQHF
DNA: TGTGCTAGTGGTTTCTTTCGTCAGCCCCAGCATTTT
size: NA
V: TRBV12-5
length: 12
D: NA
J: TRBJ1-5

CDR3: CASRLRQGIYGYTF
DNA: TGCGCCAGCCGCCTTCGGCAGGGGATATATGGCTACACCTTC
size: many
V: TRBV5-1
length: 14
D: NA
J: TRBJ1-2

CDR3: CASSRDRGGTYEQYF
DNA: TGCGCCAGCAGCCGTGACAGGGGGGGAACCTACGAGCAGTACTTC
size: many
V: TRBV5-1
length: 15
D: TRBD1
J: TRBJ2-7

CDR3: CASSPTGRNYGYTF
DNA: TGTGCCAGCAGCCCGACCGGGAGGAACTATGGCTACACCTTC
size: NA
V: TRBV7-6
length: 14
D: NA
J: TRBJ1-2

CDR3: CASSPSVSGNTIYF
DNA: TGTGCCAGCAGCCCCAGTGTCTCTGGAAACACCATATATTTT
size: many
V: TRBV7-6
length: 14
D: NA
J: TRBJ1-3

CDR3: CSERGLYNEQFF
DNA: TGCAGTGAGCGAGGGCTATACAATGAGCAGTTCTTC
size: many
V: TRBV20-1
length: 12
D: NA
J: TRBJ2-1

CDR3: CASKGSSYNSPLHF
DNA: TGTGCCAGCAAGGGAAGCTCCTATAATTCACCCCTCCACTTT
size: many
V: TRBV7-9
length: 14
D: NA
J: TRBJ1-6

CDR3: CASSFHSSHNEQLF
DNA: TGTGCCAGCAGTTTCCACTCCTCCCACAATGAGCAGCTCTTC
size: NA
V: TRBV12-3/TRBV12-4
length: 14
D: NA
J: TRBJ2-1

CDR3: CSAWTGVNQPQHF
DNA: TGCAGTGCTTGGACAGGGGTTAATCAGCCCCAGCATTTT
size: many
V: TRBV20-1
length: 13
D: TRBD1
J: TRBJ1-5

CDR3: CASSVASDRNSPLHF
DNA: TGTGCCAGCAGCGTAGCATCCGACAGAAATTCACCCCTCCACTTT
size: NA
V: TRBV9
length: 15
D: NA
J: TRBJ1-6

CDR3: CASSRSGGLSSYNEQFF
DNA: TGTGCCAGCAGCCGTAGCGGGGGCCTCAGCTCCTACAATGAGCAGTTCTTC
size: few
V: TRBV6-1
length: 17
D: TRBD2
J: TRBJ2-1

CDR3: CSARDPGLAGGLNIQYF
DNA: TGCAGTGCTAGAGATCCAGGGCTAGCGGGGGGGCTAAACATTCAGTACTTC
size: NA
V: TRBV20-1
length: 17
D: TRBD2
J: TRBJ2-4

CDR3: CASSRSGARETQYF
DNA: TGTGCCAGCTCACGCTCCGGGGCGAGGGAGACCCAGTACTTC
size: many
V: TRBV18
length: 14
D: NA
J: TRBJ2-5

CDR3: CASRTPGLGDTQYF
DNA: TGTGCCAGCAGGACACCAGGGTTAGGAGATACGCAGTATTTT
size: many
V: TRBV6-5
length: 14
D: NA
J: TRBJ2-3

CDR3: CASGLDRSTQYF
DNA: TGTGCTAGTGGCCTAGACAGGTCGACCCAGTACTTC
size: many
V: TRBV12-5
length: 12
D: NA
J: TRBJ2-5

CDR3: CAWSAPGRPPYEQYF
DNA: TGTGCCTGGAGCGCTCCCGGACGCCCACCGTACGAGCAGTACTTC
size: many
V: TRBV30
length: 15
D: NA
J: TRBJ2-7

CDR3: CASSLGGNYRYTF
DNA: TGTGCCAGCAGCTTAGGCGGGAACTATCGCTACACCTTC
size: NA
V: TRBV7-2
length: 13
D: NA
J: TRBJ1-2

CDR3: CASSSGQTTDTQYF
DNA: TGCGCCAGCAGCTCCGGACAAACCACAGATACGCAGTATTTT
size: many
V: TRBV5-1
length: 14
D: NA
J: TRBJ2-3

CDR3: CASSPYPDEKLFFGSGTQHF
DNA: NA
size: once
V: TRBV7-2
length: 20
D: NA
J: TRBJ1-5

CDR3: CAHRDREKNSPLHF
DNA: TGTGCCCACAGGGATCGAGAGAAGAATTCACCCCTCCACTTT
size: many
V: TRBV6-6
length: 14
D: NA
J: TRBJ1-6

CDR3: CSARDGGQYQETQHF
DNA: TGCAGTGCTAGAGATGGGGGACAGTACCAAGAGACCCAGCATTTT
size: once
V: TRBV20-1
length: 15
D: TRBD1
J: TRBJ1-5

CDR3: CASSRLLSGNTIYF
DNA: TGTGCCAGCAGTCGACTCCTCTCTGGAAACACCATATATTTT
size: NA
V: TRBV6-1
length: 14
D: NA
J: TRBJ1-3

CDR3: CAALQGNTGELFF
DNA: TGTGCCGCCTTACAGGGGAACACCGGGGAGCTGTTTTTT
size: many
V: TRBV12-3/TRBV12-4
length: 13
D: NA
J: TRBJ2-2

CDR3: CASSPPPGYEQYF
DNA: TGTGCCAGCTCACCACCGCCAGGCTACGAGCAGTACTTC
size: many
V: TRBV18
length: 13
D: NA
J: TRBJ2-7

CDR3: CASSPGGESPLHF
DNA: TGTGCCAGCTCACCCGGTGGGGAATCACCCCTCCACTTT
size: many
V: TRBV18
length: 13
D: NA
J: TRBJ1-6

CDR3: CATSGGGGVGYTF
DNA: TGTGCCACCAGCGGGGGGGGGGGGGTTGGCTACACCTTC
size: many
V: TRBV15
length: 13
D: NA
J: TRBJ1-2

CDR3: CASSGSGGGSTDTQYF
DNA: TGCGCCAGCAGCGGTTCAGGCGGGGGAAGTACAGATACGCAGTATTTT
size: few
V: TRBV4-3
length: 16
D: TRBD2
J: TRBJ2-3

CDR3: CASSLVVGYGNTIYF
DNA: TGTGCCAGCAGCCTCGTAGTGGGGTATGGAAACACCATATATTTT
size: many
V: TRBV12-3/TRBV12-4
length: 15
D: NA
J: TRBJ1-3

CDR3: CATSGVGTGKYNEQFF
DNA: TGTGCCACCAGTGGGGTCGGGACAGGGAAATACAATGAGCAGTTCTTC
size: many
V: TRBV24-1
length: 16
D: TRBD1
J: TRBJ2-1

CDR3: CASSIPGQRKETQYF
DNA: TGTGCCAGTAGTATCCCGGGACAGCGCAAAGAGACCCAGTACTTC
size: NA
V: TRBV19
length: 15
D: TRBD1
J: TRBJ2-5